This T cell receptor (beta chain) was sequenced in a study of T cells in tuberculosis. At the level of the study: T cells were selected with CD1B tetramers loaded with glucose monomycolate.

The repertoire was sequenced with immunoSEQ multiplex PCR; TCRdb's copy has only in-frame clones and lacks some. Altogether 30,000 to 40,000 clones are present, roughly 90% being singletons, with the ten largest covering 2% to 2.5%. Germline-derived CDR1 and CDR2 are SGHTA and FQGNSA. The V end lost 3 bases, the J end lost 0 bases, and 9 bases lay between the germline ends. The CDR3 consists of 15 residues. This chain joins TRBV7-2 and TRBJ1-5; possible D gene TRBD1, 5 bases. Input material: PBMCs. The origin of this receptor is a donor aged 10-29 years with latent tuberculosis or without tuberculosis infection. In nucleotides, the CDR3 is TGTGCCAGCAGCTTCGACGGGGGTAGCAATCAGCCCCAGCATTTT. Its translation is CASSFDGGSNQPQHF. The full variable domain, in which reference TRBV7-2 and TRBJ1-5 provide the parts outside the CDR3, is GAGVSQSPSNKVTEKGKDVELRCDPISGHTALYWYRQSLGQGLEFLIYFQGNSAPDKSGLPSDRFSAERTGGSVSTLTIQRTQQEDSAVYLCASSFDGGSNQPQHFGDGTRLSIL.